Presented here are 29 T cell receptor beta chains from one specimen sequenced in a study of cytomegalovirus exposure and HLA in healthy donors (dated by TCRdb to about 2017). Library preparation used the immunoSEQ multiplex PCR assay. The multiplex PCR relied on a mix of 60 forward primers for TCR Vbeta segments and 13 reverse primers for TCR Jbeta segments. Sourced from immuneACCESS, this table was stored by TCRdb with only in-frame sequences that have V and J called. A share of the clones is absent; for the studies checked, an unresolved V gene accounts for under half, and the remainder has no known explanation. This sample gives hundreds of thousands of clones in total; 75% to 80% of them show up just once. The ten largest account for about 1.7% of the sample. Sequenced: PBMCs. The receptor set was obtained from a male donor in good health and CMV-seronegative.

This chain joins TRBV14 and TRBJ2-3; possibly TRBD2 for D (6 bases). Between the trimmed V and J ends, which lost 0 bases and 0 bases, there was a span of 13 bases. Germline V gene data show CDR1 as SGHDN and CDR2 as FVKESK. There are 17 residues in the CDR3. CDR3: CASSQDSAGTSTDTQYF. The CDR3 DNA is TGTGCCAGCAGCCAAGATTCAGCAGGGACTAGCACAGATACGCAGTATTTT.

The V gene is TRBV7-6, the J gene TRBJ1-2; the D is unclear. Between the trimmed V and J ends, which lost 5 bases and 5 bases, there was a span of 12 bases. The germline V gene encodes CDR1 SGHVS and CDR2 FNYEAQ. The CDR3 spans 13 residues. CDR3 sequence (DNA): TGTGCCAGCAGCCCAGGCCCGGGGTATGGCTACACCTTC. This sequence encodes CASSPGPGYGYTF. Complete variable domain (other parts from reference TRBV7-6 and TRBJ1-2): GAGVSQSPRYKVTKRGQDVALRCDPISGHVSLYWYRQALGQGPEFLTYFNYEAQQDKSGLPNDRFSAERPEGSISTLTIQRTEQRDSAMYRCASSPGPGYGYTFGSGTRLTVV.

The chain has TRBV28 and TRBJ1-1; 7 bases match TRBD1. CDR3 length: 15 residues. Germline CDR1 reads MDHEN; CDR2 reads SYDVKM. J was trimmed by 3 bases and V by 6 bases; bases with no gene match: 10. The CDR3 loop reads CASRPGQEIDTEAFF. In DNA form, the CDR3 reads TGTGCCAGCAGACCAGGACAGGAGATTGACACTGAAGCTTTCTTT.

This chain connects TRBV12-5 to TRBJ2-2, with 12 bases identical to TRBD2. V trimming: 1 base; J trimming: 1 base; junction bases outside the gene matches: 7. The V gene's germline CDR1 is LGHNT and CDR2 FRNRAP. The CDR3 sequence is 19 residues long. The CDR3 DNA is TGTGCTAGTGGTTTGGCCCTAGCGGGGGGGCTCGAGAACACCGGGGAGCTGTTTTTT. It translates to CASGLALAGGLENTGELFF.

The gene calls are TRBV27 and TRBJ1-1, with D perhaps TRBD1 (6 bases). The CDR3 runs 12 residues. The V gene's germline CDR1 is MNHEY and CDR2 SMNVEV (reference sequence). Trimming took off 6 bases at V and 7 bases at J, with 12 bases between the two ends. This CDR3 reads CASRRGAIEAFF. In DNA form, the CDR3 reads TGTGCCAGCAGACGGGGGGCAATTGAAGCTTTCTTT.

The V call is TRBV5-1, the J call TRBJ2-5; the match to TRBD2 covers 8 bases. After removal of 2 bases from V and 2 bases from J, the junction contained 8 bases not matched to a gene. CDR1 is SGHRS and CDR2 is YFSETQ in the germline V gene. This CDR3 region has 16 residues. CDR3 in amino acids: CASSLAGSGGQETQYF. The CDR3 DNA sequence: TGCGCCAGCAGCTTAGCGGGGAGCGGGGGACAAGAGACCCAGTACTTC.

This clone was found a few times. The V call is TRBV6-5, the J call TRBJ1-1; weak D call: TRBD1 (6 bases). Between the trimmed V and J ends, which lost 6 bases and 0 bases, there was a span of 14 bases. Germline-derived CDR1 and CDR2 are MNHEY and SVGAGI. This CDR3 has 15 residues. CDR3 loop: CASSIQGYMNTEAFF. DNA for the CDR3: TGTGCCAGCAGCATACAGGGCTACATGAACACTGAAGCTTTCTTT.

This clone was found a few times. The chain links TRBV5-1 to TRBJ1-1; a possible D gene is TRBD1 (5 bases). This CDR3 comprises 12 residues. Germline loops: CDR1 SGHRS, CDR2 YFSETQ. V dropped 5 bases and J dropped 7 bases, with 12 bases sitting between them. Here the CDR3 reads CASSAGGSEAFF. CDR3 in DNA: TGCGCCAGCAGTGCGGGGGGGAGTGAAGCTTTCTTT.

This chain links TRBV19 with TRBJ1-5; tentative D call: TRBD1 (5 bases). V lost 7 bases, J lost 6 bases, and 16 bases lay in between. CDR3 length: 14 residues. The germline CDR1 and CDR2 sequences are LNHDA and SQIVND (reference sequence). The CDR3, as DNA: TGTGCCAGTAAATTCAGGGTTGTGTCTCAGCCCCAGCATTTT. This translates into CASKFRVVSQPQHF. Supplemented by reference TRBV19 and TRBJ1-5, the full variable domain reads DGGITQSPKYLFRKEGQNVTLSCEQNLNHDAMYWYRQDPGQGLRLIYYSQIVNDFQKGDIAEGYSVSREKKESFPLTVTSAQKNPTAFYLCASKFRVVSQPQHFGDGTRLSIL.

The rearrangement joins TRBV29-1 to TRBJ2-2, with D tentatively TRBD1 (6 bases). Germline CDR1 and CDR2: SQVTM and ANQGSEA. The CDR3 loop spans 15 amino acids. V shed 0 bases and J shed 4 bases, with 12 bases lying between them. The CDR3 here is CSVEDRGGGTGELFF. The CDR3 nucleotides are TGCAGCGTTGAAGATCGAGGGGGTGGCACCGGGGAGCTGTTTTTT.

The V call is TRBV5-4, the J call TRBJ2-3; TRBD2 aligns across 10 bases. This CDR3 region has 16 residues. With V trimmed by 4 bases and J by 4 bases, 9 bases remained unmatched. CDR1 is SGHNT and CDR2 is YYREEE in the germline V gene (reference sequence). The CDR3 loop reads CASSPRPGLAPDTQYF. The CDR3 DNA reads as TGTGCCAGCAGCCCTCGGCCGGGACTAGCGCCAGATACGCAGTATTTT.

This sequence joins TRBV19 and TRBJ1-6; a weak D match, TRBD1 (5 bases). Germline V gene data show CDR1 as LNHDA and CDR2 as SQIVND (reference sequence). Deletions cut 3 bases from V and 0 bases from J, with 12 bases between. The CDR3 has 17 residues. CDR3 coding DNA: TGTGCCAGTAGTATCTTTCAGGGAAGCTCCTATAATTCACCCCTCCACTTT. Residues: CASSIFQGSSYNSPLHF.

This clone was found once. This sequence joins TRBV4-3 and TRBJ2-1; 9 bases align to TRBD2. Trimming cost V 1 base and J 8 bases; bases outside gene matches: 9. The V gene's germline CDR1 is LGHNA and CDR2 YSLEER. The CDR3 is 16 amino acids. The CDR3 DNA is TGCGCCAGCAGCCAAGTAGGAGCGGGGGGTTTATATGAGCAGTTCTTC. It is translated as CASSQVGAGGLYEQFF.

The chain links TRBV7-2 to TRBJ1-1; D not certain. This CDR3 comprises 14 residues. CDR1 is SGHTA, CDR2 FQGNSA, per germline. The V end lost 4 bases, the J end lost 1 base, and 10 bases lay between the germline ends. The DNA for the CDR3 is TGTGCCAGCAGCTCCGTACAGAGGAACACTGAAGCTTTCTTT. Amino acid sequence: CASSSVQRNTEAFF.

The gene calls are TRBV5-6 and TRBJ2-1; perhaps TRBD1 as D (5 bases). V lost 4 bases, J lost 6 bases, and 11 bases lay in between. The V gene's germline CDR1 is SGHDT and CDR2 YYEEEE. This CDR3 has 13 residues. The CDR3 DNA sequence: TGTGCCAGCAGCCAGGGAAACCGCAATGAGCAGTTCTTC. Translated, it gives CASSQGNRNEQFF.

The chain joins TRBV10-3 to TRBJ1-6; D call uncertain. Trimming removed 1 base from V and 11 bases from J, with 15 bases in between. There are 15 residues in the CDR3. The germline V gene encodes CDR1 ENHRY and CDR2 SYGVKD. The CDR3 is CAISELGQTEAPLHF. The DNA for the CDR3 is TGTGCCATCAGTGAGTTGGGTCAGACTGAGGCACCCCTCCACTTT.

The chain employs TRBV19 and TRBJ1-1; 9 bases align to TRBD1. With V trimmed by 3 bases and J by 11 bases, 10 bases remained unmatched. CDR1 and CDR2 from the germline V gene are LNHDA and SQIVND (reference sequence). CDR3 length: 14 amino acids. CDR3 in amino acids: CASSMVGTGSSAFF. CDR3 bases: TGTGCCAGTAGTATGGTTGGGACAGGGTCGTCGGCTTTCTTT.

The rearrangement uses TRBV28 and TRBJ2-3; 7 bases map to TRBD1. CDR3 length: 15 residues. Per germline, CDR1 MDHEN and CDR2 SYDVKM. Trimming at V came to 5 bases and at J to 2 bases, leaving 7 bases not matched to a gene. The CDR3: CASSGHRGHTDTQYF. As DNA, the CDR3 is TGTGCCAGCAGTGGGCACAGGGGACACACAGATACGCAGTATTTT. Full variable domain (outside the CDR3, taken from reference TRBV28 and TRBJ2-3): DVKVTQSSRYLVKRTGEKVFLECVQDMDHENMFWYRQDPGLGLRLIYFSYDVKMKEKGDIPEGYSVSREKKERFSLILESASTNQTSMYLCASSGHRGHTDTQYFGPGTRLTVL.

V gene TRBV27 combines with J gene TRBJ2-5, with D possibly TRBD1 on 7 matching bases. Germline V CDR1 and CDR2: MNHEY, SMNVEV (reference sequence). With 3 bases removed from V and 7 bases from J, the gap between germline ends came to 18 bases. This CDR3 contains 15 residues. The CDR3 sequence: CASSLFNRQGGTQYF. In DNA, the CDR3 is TGTGCCAGCAGTTTGTTTAACAGGCAGGGGGGGACCCAGTACTTC.

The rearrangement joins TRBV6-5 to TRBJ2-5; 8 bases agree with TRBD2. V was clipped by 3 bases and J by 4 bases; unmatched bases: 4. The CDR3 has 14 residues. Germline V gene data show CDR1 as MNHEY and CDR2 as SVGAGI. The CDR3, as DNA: TGTGCCAGCAGTTATCCGGGAGGGCCAGAGACCCAGTACTTC. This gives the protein CASSYPGGPETQYF.

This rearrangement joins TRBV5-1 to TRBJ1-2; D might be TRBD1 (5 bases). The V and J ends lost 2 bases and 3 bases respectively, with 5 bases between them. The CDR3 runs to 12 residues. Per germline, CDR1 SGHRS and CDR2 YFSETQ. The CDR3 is CASSFRDYGYTF. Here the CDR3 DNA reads TGCGCCAGCAGCTTCAGGGACTATGGCTACACCTTC. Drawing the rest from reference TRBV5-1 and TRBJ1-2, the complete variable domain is KAGVTQTPRYLIKTRGQQVTLSCSPISGHRSVSWYQQTPGQGLQFLFEYFSETQRNKGNFPGRFSGRQFSNSRSEMNVSTLELGDSALYLCASSFRDYGYTFGSGTRLTVV.

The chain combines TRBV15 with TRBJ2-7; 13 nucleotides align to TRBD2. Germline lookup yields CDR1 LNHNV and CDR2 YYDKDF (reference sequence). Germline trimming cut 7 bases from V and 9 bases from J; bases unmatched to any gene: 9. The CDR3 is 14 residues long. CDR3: CATNGPGLAGRQYF. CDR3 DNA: TGTGCCACCAACGGCCCGGGACTAGCGGGAAGGCAGTACTTC.

DNA of the CDR3: TGCGCCAGCAGTGGCTGGGGCCACAGCTCCTACGAGCAGTACTTC. Its translation: CASSGWGHSSYEQYF. V is TRBV10-2 and J is TRBJ2-7; maybe TRBD1 (5 bases). Germline CDR1 and CDR2: WSHSY and SAAADI. This CDR3 is 15 amino acids long. The V and J ends lost 4 bases and 0 bases respectively, with 13 bases between them.

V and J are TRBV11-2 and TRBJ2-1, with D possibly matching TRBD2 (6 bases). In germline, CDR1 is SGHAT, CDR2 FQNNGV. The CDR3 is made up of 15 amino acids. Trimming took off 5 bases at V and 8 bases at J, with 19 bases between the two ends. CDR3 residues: CASSLNRLVWDEQFF. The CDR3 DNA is TGTGCCAGCAGCCTAAATAGACTAGTTTGGGATGAGCAGTTCTTC.

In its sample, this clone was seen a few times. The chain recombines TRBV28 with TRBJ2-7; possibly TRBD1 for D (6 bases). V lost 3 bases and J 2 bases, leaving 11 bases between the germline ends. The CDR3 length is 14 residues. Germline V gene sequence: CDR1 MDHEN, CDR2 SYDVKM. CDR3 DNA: TGTGCCAGCAGTTTGTACAGGGTCCCCTACGAGCAGTACTTC. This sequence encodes CASSLYRVPYEQYF.

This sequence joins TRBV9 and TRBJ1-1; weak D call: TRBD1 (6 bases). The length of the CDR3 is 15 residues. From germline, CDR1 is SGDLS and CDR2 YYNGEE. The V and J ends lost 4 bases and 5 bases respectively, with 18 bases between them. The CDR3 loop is CASSLRGGGGTEAFF. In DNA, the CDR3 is TGTGCCAGCAGCCTCCGGGGAGGGGGGGGGACTGAAGCTTTCTTT.

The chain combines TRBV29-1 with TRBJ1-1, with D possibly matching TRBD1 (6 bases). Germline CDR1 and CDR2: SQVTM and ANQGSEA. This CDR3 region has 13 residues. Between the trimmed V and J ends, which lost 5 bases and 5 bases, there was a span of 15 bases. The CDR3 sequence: CSVTQRGGTEAFF. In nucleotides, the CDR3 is TGCAGCGTTACGCAAAGGGGGGGGACTGAAGCTTTCTTT.

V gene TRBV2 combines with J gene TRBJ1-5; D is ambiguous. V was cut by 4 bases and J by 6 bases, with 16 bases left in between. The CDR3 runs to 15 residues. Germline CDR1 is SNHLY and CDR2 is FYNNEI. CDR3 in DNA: TGTGCCAGCAGTGTGGAGGCAGGCGGAAGTCAGCCCCAGCATTTT. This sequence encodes CASSVEAGGSQPQHF. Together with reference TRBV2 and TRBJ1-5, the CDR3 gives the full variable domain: EPEVTQTPSHQVTQMGQEVILRCVPISNHLYFYWYRQILGQKVEFLVSFYNNEISEKSEIFDDQFSVERPDGSNFTLKIRSTKLEDSAMYFCASSVEAGGSQPQHFGDGTRLSIL.

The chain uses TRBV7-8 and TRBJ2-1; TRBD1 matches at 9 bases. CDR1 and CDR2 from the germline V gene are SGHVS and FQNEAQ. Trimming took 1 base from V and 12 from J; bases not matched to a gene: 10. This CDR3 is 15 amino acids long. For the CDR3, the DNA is TGTGCCAGCAGCTTAGGGGGACAGGGTGGGCACGGGCAGTTCTTC. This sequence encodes CASSLGGQGGHGQFF.